This TCR beta chain was sequenced in a study of shared T cell receptors in the human thymus. The method was immunoSEQ multiplex PCR; TCRdb's version includes in-frame clones alone and lacks a portion of them. The sample includes more than 550,000 clones, 80% to 90% of them seen just once. Germline V gene sequence: CDR1 MNHNS, CDR2 SASEGT. The CDR3 spans 20 residues. The V end lost 2 bases, the J end lost 4 bases, and 27 bases lay between the germline ends. The same specimen was also included in a second study, on human thymus T cells. From that second work: Biased V and J segment usage appeared in thymus and peripheral blood. Related reports documented highly overlapping thymic repertoires among unrelated individuals.

This chain links TRBV6-1 with TRBJ1-3; D is perhaps TRBD1 (6 bases). The clonotype was recovered from a girl less than two years old with a congenital heart defect. The material sequenced was thymocytes. The CDR3 reads CASSEWKKSGPGASGNTIYF. The CDR3 bases are TGTGCCAGCAGTGAATGGAAGAAGTCGGGGCCAGGGGCGAGCGGAAACACCATATATTTT.